Listed here are 2 T cell receptor beta chains from one sample, sequenced in a study of blood T cell repertoires in COVID-19. Repertoires were generated with immunoSEQ multiplex PCR, while TCRdb's copy carries only in-frame clones and drops some. The sample lists about 180,000 clones; approximately 85% were seen once. The sequencing input was PBMCs or T cells enriched from blood (not recorded which). The receptors stem from a man between 35 and 55 years old who had recovered from COVID-19.

J is TRBJ1-2 and V is TRBV5-4; 10 bases agree with TRBD1. V dropped 7 bases and J dropped 6; count of bases not matched to a gene: 9. The CDR3 covers 14 residues. CDR1 and CDR2 from the germline V gene are SGHNT and YYREEE (reference sequence). CDR3 bases: TGTGCCAGCTACCCTTCCGGGACAGGGGATGGCTACACCTTC. The encoded protein is CASYPSGTGDGYTF.

This chain links TRBV7-2 with TRBJ2-3; 13 bases fit TRBD2. Germline V gene sequence: CDR1 SGHTA, CDR2 FQGNSA. The length of the CDR3 is 16 residues. The V and J ends lost 5 bases and 6 bases, in that order; junction bases with no gene match: 8. The CDR3 spells CASSPGLAGVADTQYF. The CDR3 DNA follows: TGTGCCAGCAGCCCAGGACTAGCGGGGGTAGCCGATACGCAGTATTTT.